What follows are 29 T cell receptor beta chains derived from one specimen sequenced in a study of beta chain features in type 1 diabetes. Isolated RNA was reverse transcribed in full, so expressed TCRB transcripts were sequenced. Repertoires were generated with immunoSEQ multiplex PCR, while TCRdb's copy carries only in-frame clones and drops some. The sample records 900,000 or so clones, under 20% being singletons. The material sequenced was naive CD4+ T cells from blood. The source of these receptors is a woman aged 18-29 years in good health.

This clone has a single count. The genes are TRBV5-4 and TRBJ2-1, with 8 bases aligning to TRBD1. Unmatched junction bases numbered 5, after V lost 3 bases and J lost 3 bases. Germline lookup yields CDR1 SGHNT and CDR2 YYREEE (reference sequence). This CDR3 region has 15 residues. The CDR3 loop reads CASSSGQGVYNEQFF. CDR3 nucleotides: TGTGCCAGCAGCTCCGGACAGGGAGTCTACAATGAGCAGTTCTTC.

DNA for the CDR3: TGTGCCAGCTCACCGAAGACTAGCGCCAACAATGAGCAGTTCTTC. Protein product: CASSPKTSANNEQFF. The rearrangement uses TRBV18 and TRBJ2-1, with TRBD2 identical over 8 bases. Germline assignment: CDR1 KGHSH and CDR2 LQKENI. The CDR3 spans 15 residues. The V gene end was trimmed by 3 bases and the J gene end by 5 bases; junction bases not matched to a gene: 6.

V usage is TRBV5-4 and J usage is TRBJ2-7, with 16 bases fitting TRBD2. V trimming: 2 bases; J trimming: 7 bases; junction bases outside the gene matches: 6. This CDR3 is 16 amino acids long. Germline CDR1 SGHNT, CDR2 YYREEE (reference sequence). The CDR3 region is CASSFGTSGRAREQYF. CDR3 bases: TGTGCCAGCAGCTTCGGGACTAGCGGGAGGGCCCGTGAGCAGTACTTC.

On this clone: This sample includes further DNA sequences coding for the same CDR3. V gene TRBV28 combines with J gene TRBJ1-1; no reliable D call. This CDR3 has 13 amino acids. CDR1 MDHEN and CDR2 SYDVKM come from the germline V gene. The V end lost 5 bases, the J end lost 1 base, and 8 bases lay between the germline ends. The CDR3 is CASSLPANTEAFF. The DNA of the CDR3 is TGTGCCAGCAGTCTGCCCGCGAACACTGAAGCTTTCTTT.

V is TRBV7-9 and J is TRBJ1-1; D uncertain. Trimming removed 5 bases at V and 1 base at J, with 8 bases between. There are 13 residues in the CDR3. CDR1 is SEHNR, CDR2 FQNEAQ, per germline (reference sequence). Written as DNA, the CDR3 is TGTGCCAGCAGCCGAGAGGGGAACACTGAAGCTTTCTTT. Protein sequence: CASSREGNTEAFF. The entire variable domain, with the rest obtained from reference TRBV7-9 and TRBJ1-1, is as follows: DTGVSQNPRHKITKRGQNVTFRCDPISEHNRLYWYRQTLGQGPEFLTYFQNEAQLEKSRLLSDRFSAERPKGSFSTLEIQRTEQGDSAMYLCASSREGNTEAFFGQGTRLTVV.

There are a few counts of this clone. This chain connects TRBV5-4 to TRBJ2-1, with 9 nucleotides matching TRBD2. Germline V gives CDR1 SGHNT, CDR2 YYREEE (reference sequence). With V trimmed by 4 bases and J by 6 bases, 11 bases remained unmatched. The CDR3 runs to 16 residues. This CDR3 is CASSDLLREGPNEQFF. CDR3 sequence (DNA): TGTGCCAGCAGCGACCTTCTGCGGGAGGGCCCCAATGAGCAGTTCTTC.

Only a few counts were recorded for this clone. The chain uses TRBV9 and TRBJ2-2, with D unclear. Trimming pared 2 bases from V and 6 bases from J, leaving 17 bases between. Germline V gives CDR1 SGDLS, CDR2 YYNGEE. This CDR3 is built from 16 residues. In DNA form, the CDR3 reads TGTGCCAGCAGCGTCACCAATCCGGTGGACGCCGGGGAGCTGTTTTTT. It translates to CASSVTNPVDAGELFF.

This sequence joins TRBV6-6 and TRBJ2-2; D is tentatively TRBD1 or TRBD2 (5 bases each). Trimming left V 8 bases short and J 5 bases short, with 15 bases between. Germline lookup yields CDR1 MNHNY and CDR2 SVGAGI (reference sequence). This CDR3 is 14 amino acids long. Written as DNA, the CDR3 is TGTGCCAGCGATACGGGACCAATTACCGGGGAGCTGTTTTTT. It codes for CASDTGPITGELFF.

Notes on this clone: Other DNA sequences within the sample encode an identical CDR3. V usage is TRBV18 and J usage is TRBJ2-3; D unresolved. V was clipped by 1 base and J by 3 bases, with 5 bases between them. Germline V gene data show CDR1 as KGHSH and CDR2 as LQKENI. The CDR3 contains 13 residues. The CDR3 sequence is CASSPLGTDTQYF. The DNA of the CDR3 is TGTGCCAGCTCACCACTTGGGACAGATACGCAGTATTTT.

The CDR3 region has the DNA TGTGCCAGCAGTTACGGCAGCGGGACATTGGAGACCCAGTACTTC. This encodes CASSYGSGTLETQYF. The chain combines TRBV6-6 with TRBJ2-5; D perhaps matches TRBD2 (7 bases). CDR1 is MNHNY and CDR2 is SVGAGI in the germline V gene (reference sequence). The V end was cut by 2 bases, the J end by 5 bases, with 15 bases between. The CDR3 totals 15 residues.

This clone was seen a few times. This chain joins TRBV5-1 and TRBJ2-1; no firm D call. Deletions cut 8 bases from V and 1 base from J, with 13 bases between. Germline V gene data show CDR1 as SGHRS and CDR2 as YFSETQ. This CDR3 is 14 amino acids long. The CDR3 coding sequence is TGCGCCAGTCAGGTCCGCTGGTCCTACAATGAGCAGTTCTTC. Translated: CASQVRWSYNEQFF.

This clone was observed a handful of times. Other nucleotide sequences in the sample specify the same CDR3. This rearrangement joins TRBV7-9 to TRBJ1-1; weak D call: TRBD1 (5 bases). The CDR3 totals 14 residues. V was cut by 5 bases and J by 0 bases, with 10 bases left in between. Germline V lookup: CDR1 SEHNR, CDR2 FQNEAQ (reference sequence). The CDR3 DNA sequence: TGTGCCAGCAGCCTCCAGGGATTGAACACTGAAGCTTTCTTT. Its protein is CASSLQGLNTEAFF.

The gene calls are TRBV4-1 and TRBJ2-1; 8 bases match TRBD1. Unmatched junction bases numbered 4, after V lost 2 bases and J lost 7 bases. Germline CDR1 MGHRA, CDR2 YSYEKL. The CDR3 is 14 amino acids. The CDR3 loop is CASSQPRTGNEQFF. The DNA for the CDR3 is TGCGCCAGCAGCCAACCCCGGACAGGGAATGAGCAGTTCTTC.

In its sample, this clone was seen a few times. The V gene is TRBV6-5, the J gene TRBJ2-1; 12 nucleotides agree with TRBD2. The CDR3 length is 15 residues. CDR1 and CDR2 (germline): MNHEY, SVGAGI. V was clipped by 6 bases and J by 5 bases; unmatched bases: 5. The CDR3 DNA reads TGTGCCAGCAGCCCCGGGACTAGCGGGCACAATGAGCAGTTCTTC. As protein: CASSPGTSGHNEQFF.

This clone was detected only a few times. The chain joins TRBV5-4 to TRBJ2-1; no definite D call. Germline CDR1 and CDR2: SGHNT and YYREEE (reference sequence). The CDR3 length is 14 residues. Between the trimmed V and J ends, which lost 0 bases and 5 bases, there was a span of 9 bases. CDR3 protein: CASSLAPTDNEQFF. The CDR3 coding sequence is TGTGCCAGCAGCTTGGCCCCAACAGACAATGAGCAGTTCTTC.

Only a few counts were recorded for this clone. V is TRBV10-3 and J is TRBJ1-2; D not resolved. Germline CDR1 is ENHRY and CDR2 is SYGVKD. Trimming took off 5 bases at V and 6 bases at J, with 16 bases between the two ends. The CDR3 sequence is 14 residues long. The CDR3 sequence is CAISLQTGADGYTF. The DNA of the CDR3 is TGTGCCATCAGTTTACAGACGGGTGCCGATGGCTACACCTTC.

This clone has just a few counts. The chain is built from TRBV5-4 and TRBJ2-3; a weak D match, TRBD2 (6 bases). This CDR3 comprises 14 residues. V lost 9 bases, J lost 0 bases, and 14 bases lay in between. CDR1 is SGHNT, CDR2 YYREEE, per germline (reference sequence). The CDR3 here is CATSTRVSTDTQYF. The CDR3 DNA sequence: TGTGCCACCTCGACTAGAGTCAGCACAGATACGCAGTATTTT.

The CDR3, as DNA: TGTGCCAGCAGCTTGCGGGATCTGTACAATGAGCAGTTCTTC. Translated, it gives CASSLRDLYNEQFF. The rearrangement uses TRBV5-6 and TRBJ2-1; possibly TRBD2 for D (5 bases). The length of the CDR3 is 14 residues. Trimming cost V 1 base and J 4 bases, with 9 bases left between them. Germline loops: CDR1 SGHDT, CDR2 YYEEEE.

A word on this clone: Relative to the germline gene, one junction end is altered; a read error may explain this. This rearrangement joins TRBV25-1 to TRBJ2-7; maybe TRBD1 (5 bases). The CDR3 extends over 14 amino acids. The germline CDR1 and CDR2 sequences are MGHDK and SYGVNS. This CDR3 is CASSELSGPYKQYF. The DNA of the CDR3 is TGTGCCAGCAGTGAATTGTCAGGGCCCTACAAGCAGTACTTC.

The chain combines TRBV5-5 with TRBJ1-5; D call uncertain. V was pared by 3 bases and J by 0 bases, with 7 bases between. CDR1 SGHKS and CDR2 YYEKEE come from the germline V gene (reference sequence). CDR3 length: 14 residues. The CDR3 coding sequence is TGTGCCAGCAGCTATGGAAATAGCAATCAGCCCCAGCATTTT. Encoded protein: CASSYGNSNQPQHF.

In its sample, this clone was seen a few times. The V gene is TRBV7-2, the J gene TRBJ2-1; D may be TRBD1 (7 bases). Trimming removed 2 bases from V and 4 bases from J, with 15 bases in between. The CDR3 length is 16 residues. Looked up from germline, CDR1 is SGHTA and CDR2 is FQGNSA. The CDR3, as DNA: TGTGCCAGCAGCTTAAATGCGGGGACAGTATACAATGAGCAGTTCTTC. Translation gives CASSLNAGTVYNEQFF.

This chain connects TRBV7-2 to TRBJ2-3; TRBD2 aligns across 11 bases. CDR1 and CDR2 from the germline V gene are SGHTA and FQGNSA. The CDR3 totals 18 residues. V gave up 5 bases and J gave up 0 bases; unmatched junction bases: 10. CDR3 nucleotide sequence: TGTGCCAGCAGCCCCCGAAAGCGGACTAGCGGGAGCACAGATACGCAGTATTTT. Translation: CASSPRKRTSGSTDTQYF.

This clone was recorded a few times. The rearrangement uses TRBV29-1 and TRBJ1-1; TRBD1 agrees at 9 bases. CDR3 size: 16 residues. CDR1 and CDR2 (germline): SQVTM, ANQGSEA. V lost 5 bases, J lost 2 bases, and 12 bases stayed unmatched. The CDR3 loop is CSVPAFGTGINTEAFF. The CDR3 nucleotides are TGCAGCGTTCCCGCTTTTGGGACAGGGATTAACACTGAAGCTTTCTTT.

This sequence joins TRBV2 and TRBJ2-5; perhaps TRBD1 as D (6 bases). Trimming took off 8 bases at V and 2 bases at J, with 12 bases between the two ends. CDR1 SNHLY and CDR2 FYNNEI come from the germline V gene. The CDR3 has 13 amino acids. CDR3 region: CASPGDHQETQYF. CDR3 sequence (DNA): TGTGCCAGCCCAGGGGATCATCAAGAGACCCAGTACTTC. Using reference TRBV2 and TRBJ2-5 for the parts outside the CDR3, the full variable domain is EPEVTQTPSHQVTQMGQEVILRCVPISNHLYFYWYRQILGQKVEFLVSFYNNEISEKSEIFDDQFSVERPDGSNFTLKIRSTKLEDSAMYFCASPGDHQETQYFGPGTRLLVL.

The chain has TRBV2 and TRBJ2-4; TRBD1 agrees at 7 bases. Per the germline V gene, CDR1 is SNHLY and CDR2 is FYNNEI. The CDR3 contains 17 residues. With V trimmed by 3 bases and J by 1 base, 9 bases remained unmatched. CDR3 sequence reads: CASSETDRAYAKNIQYF. The CDR3 DNA reads TGTGCCAGCAGTGAGACCGACAGGGCGTATGCCAAAAACATTCAGTACTTC.

This clone was counted only a few times. V is TRBV25-1 and J is TRBJ2-2, with 10 nucleotides matching TRBD1. Trimming at V came to 3 bases and at J to 5 bases, leaving 6 bases not matched to a gene. This CDR3 has 16 amino acids. Germline V gives CDR1 MGHDK, CDR2 SYGVNS. The CDR3 is CASSDSRTGGTGELFF. Written as DNA, the CDR3 is TGTGCCAGCAGTGATTCCAGGACAGGGGGAACCGGGGAGCTGTTTTTT. The full variable domain, rest sourced from reference TRBV25-1 and TRBJ2-2, is EADIYQTPRYLVIGTGKKITLECSQTMGHDKMYWYQQDPGMELHLIHYSYGVNSTEKGDLSSESTVSRIRTEHFPLTLESARPSHTSQYLCASSDSRTGGTGELFFGEGSRLTVL.

This clone has a handful of counts. V usage is TRBV6-5 and J usage is TRBJ1-1, with TRBD1 matching 7 bases. V shed 2 bases and J 0 bases; nucleotides not matched to a gene: 6. Germline CDR1 MNHEY, CDR2 SVGAGI. The CDR3 runs 16 residues. The DNA of the CDR3 is TGTGCCAGCAGTTACGGGTCAGGGGGAGTGAACACTGAAGCTTTCTTT. This sequence encodes CASSYGSGGVNTEAFF.

This clone was counted between two and nine times. This chain uses TRBV14 with TRBJ1-4; D ambiguous. V gave up 4 bases and J gave up 4 bases, with 13 bases separating them. This CDR3 region has 15 residues. Germline loops: CDR1 SGHDN, CDR2 FVKESK. The CDR3 loop is CASSPRTVVNEKLFF. In DNA form, the CDR3 reads TGTGCCAGCAGCCCTCGGACTGTGGTTAATGAAAAACTGTTTTTT. Full variable domain (remainder filled in from reference TRBV14 and TRBJ1-4): EAGVTQFPSHSVIEKGQTVTLRCDPISGHDNLYWYRRVMGKEIKFLLHFVKESKQDESGMPNNRFLAERTGGTYSTLKVQPAELEDSGVYFCASSPRTVVNEKLFFGSGTQLSVL.

The sample holds a few counts of this clone. The chain uses TRBV9 and TRBJ2-3; D may match TRBD1 or TRBD2 (5 bases each). V was trimmed by 3 bases and J by 6 bases, leaving 8 bases between them. Per germline, CDR1 SGDLS and CDR2 YYNGEE. CDR3 length equals 12 residues. This chain's CDR3 is CASSGGGDTQYF. The CDR3 bases are TGTGCCAGCAGCGGGGGCGGGGATACGCAGTATTTT.